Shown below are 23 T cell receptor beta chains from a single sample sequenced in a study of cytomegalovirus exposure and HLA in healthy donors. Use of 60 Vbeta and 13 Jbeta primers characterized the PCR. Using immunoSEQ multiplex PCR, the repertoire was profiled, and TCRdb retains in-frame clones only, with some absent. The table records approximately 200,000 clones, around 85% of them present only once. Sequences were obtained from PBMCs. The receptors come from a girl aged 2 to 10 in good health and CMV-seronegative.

This CDR3 is CASSQESVQGNTIYF. DNA of the CDR3: TGTGCCAGCAGCCAAGAATCTGTTCAGGGGAACACCATATATTTT. The chain has TRBV4-2 and TRBJ1-3, with TRBD1 as a possible D gene (6 bases). Germline V gives CDR1 LGHNA, CDR2 YNFKEQ. This CDR3 contains 15 residues. Trimming took 0 bases from V and 7 from J, leaving 13 bases between them.

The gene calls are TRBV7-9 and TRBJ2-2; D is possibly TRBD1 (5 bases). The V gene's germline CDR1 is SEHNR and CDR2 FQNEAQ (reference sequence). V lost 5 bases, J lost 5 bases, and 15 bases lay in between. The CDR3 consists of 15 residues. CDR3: CASSARVLWTGELFF. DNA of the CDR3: TGTGCCAGCAGCGCCAGGGTTTTATGGACCGGGGAGCTGTTTTTT.

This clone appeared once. The CDR3 here is CASGPRGFVHNEQFF. In DNA form, the CDR3 reads TGCGCCAGCGGCCCCCGGGGATTTGTCCACAATGAGCAGTTCTTC. The chain has TRBV23-1 and TRBJ2-1; D might be TRBD2 (5 bases). TRBV23-1 is noted as an ORF with a role that remains uncertain. V was cut by 8 bases and J by 5 bases, with 19 bases left in between. The CDR3 consists of 15 residues.

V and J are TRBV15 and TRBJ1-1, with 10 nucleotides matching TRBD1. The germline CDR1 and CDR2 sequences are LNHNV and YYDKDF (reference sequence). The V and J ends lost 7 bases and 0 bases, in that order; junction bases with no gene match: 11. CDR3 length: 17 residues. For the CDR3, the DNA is TGTGCCACCATACCGGGACAGGGGATCGGCATGAACACTGAAGCTTTCTTT. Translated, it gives CATIPGQGIGMNTEAFF. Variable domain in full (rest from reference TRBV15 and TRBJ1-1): DAMVIQNPRYQVTQFGKPVTLSCSQTLNHNVMYWYQQKSSQAPKLLFHYYDKDFNNEADTPDNFQSRRPNTSFCFLDIRSPGLGDTAMYLCATIPGQGIGMNTEAFFGQGTRLTVV.

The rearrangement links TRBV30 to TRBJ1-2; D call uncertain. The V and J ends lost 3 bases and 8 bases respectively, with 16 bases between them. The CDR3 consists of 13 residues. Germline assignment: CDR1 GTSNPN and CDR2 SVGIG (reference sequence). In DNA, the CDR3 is TGTGCCTGGAGATCTGGGCTTAAGTACGGCTACACCTTC. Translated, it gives CAWRSGLKYGYTF.

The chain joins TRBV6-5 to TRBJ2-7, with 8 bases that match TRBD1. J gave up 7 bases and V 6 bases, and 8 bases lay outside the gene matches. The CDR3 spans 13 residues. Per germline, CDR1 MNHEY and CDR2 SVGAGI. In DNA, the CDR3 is TGTGCCAGCAGACCGACAGGGGCGGGGGAGCAGTACTTC. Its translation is CASRPTGAGEQYF.

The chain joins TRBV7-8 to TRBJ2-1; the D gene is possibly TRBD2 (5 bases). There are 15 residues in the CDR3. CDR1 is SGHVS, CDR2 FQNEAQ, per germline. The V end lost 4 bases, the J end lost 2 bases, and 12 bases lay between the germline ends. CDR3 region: CASSSAFSAYNEQFF. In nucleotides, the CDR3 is TGTGCCAGCAGCTCTGCCTTTAGCGCCTACAATGAGCAGTTCTTC.

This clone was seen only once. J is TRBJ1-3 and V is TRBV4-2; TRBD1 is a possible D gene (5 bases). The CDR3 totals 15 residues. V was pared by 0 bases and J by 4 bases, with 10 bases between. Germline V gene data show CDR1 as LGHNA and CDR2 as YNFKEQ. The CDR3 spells CASSQEGRTGNTIYF. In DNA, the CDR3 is TGTGCCAGCAGCCAAGAGGGCCGGACAGGAAACACCATATATTTT.

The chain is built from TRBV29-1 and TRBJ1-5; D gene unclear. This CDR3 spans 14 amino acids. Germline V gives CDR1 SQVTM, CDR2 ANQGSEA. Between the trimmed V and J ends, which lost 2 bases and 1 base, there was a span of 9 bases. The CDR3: CSVELGGSNQPQHF. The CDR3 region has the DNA TGCAGCGTTGAACTCGGCGGAAGCAATCAGCCCCAGCATTTT. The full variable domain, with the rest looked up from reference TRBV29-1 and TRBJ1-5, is SAVISQKPSRDICQRGTSLTIQCQVDSQVTMMFWYRQQPGQSLTLIATANQGSEATYESGFVIDKFPISRPNLTFSTLTVSNMSPEDSSIYLCSVELGGSNQPQHFGDGTRLSIL.

In nucleotides, the CDR3 is TGCGCCAGCAGCTTGGATCCCGTGAGGGCGGGGGGGCTAGAGACCCAGTACTTC. It is translated as CASSLDPVRAGGLETQYF. The rearrangement links TRBV5-1 to TRBJ2-5, with 9 nucleotides matching TRBD2. Germline lookup yields CDR1 SGHRS and CDR2 YFSETQ. Trimming cost V 0 bases and J 4 bases; bases outside gene matches: 13. This CDR3 is 18 amino acids long.

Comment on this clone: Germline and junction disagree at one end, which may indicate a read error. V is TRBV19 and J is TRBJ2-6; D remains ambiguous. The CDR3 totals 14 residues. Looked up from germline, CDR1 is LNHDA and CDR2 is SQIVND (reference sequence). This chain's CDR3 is CAGSTKSGANVLTF. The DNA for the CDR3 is TGTGCCGGTAGTACCAAATCTGGGGCCAACGTCCTGACTTTC.

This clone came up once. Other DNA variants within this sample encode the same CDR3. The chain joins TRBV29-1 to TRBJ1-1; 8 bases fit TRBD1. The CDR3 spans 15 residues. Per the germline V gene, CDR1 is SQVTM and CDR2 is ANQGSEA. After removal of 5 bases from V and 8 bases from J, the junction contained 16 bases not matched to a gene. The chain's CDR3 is CSVLLGQGWDAEAFF. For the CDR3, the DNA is TGCAGCGTTCTGTTAGGACAGGGATGGGACGCCGAAGCTTTCTTT. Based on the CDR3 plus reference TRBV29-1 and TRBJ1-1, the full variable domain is SAVISQKPSRDICQRGTSLTIQCQVDSQVTMMFWYRQQPGQSLTLIATANQGSEATYESGFVIDKFPISRPNLTFSTLTVSNMSPEDSSIYLCSVLLGQGWDAEAFFGQGTRLTVV.

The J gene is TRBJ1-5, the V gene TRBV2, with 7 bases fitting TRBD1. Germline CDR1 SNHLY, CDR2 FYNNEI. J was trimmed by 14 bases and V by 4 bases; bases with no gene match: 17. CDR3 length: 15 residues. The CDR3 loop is CASSGGKQGPEIKHF. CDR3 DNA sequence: TGTGCCAGCAGTGGCGGAAAACAGGGGCCCGAAATCAAGCATTTT.

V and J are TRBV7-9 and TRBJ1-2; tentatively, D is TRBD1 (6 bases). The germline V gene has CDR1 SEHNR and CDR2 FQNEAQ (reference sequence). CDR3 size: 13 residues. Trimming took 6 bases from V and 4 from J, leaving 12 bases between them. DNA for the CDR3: TGTGCCAGCAGGATGGACAGTTCCTATGGCTACACCTTC. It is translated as CASRMDSSYGYTF.

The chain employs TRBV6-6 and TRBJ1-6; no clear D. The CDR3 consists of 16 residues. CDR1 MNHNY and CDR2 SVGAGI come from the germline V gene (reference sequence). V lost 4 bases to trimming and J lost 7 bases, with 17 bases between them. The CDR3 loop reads CASSSTTGVSNSPLHF. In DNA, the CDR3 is TGTGCCAGCAGTTCGACGACCGGGGTGTCGAATTCACCCCTCCACTTT.

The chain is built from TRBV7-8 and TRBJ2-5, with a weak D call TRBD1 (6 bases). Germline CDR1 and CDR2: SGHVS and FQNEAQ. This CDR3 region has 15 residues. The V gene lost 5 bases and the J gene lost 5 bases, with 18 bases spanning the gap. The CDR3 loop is CASSSRGQGVETQYF. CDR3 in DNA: TGTGCCAGCAGCAGTAGGGGACAAGGGGTGGAGACCCAGTACTTC.

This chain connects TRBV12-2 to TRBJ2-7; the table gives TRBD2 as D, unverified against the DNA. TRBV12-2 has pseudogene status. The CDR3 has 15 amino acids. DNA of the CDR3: TGTGCAAGTCGCCCGAAACAGCGGGAGCCCTACGAGCAGTACTTC. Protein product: CASRPKQREPYEQYF.

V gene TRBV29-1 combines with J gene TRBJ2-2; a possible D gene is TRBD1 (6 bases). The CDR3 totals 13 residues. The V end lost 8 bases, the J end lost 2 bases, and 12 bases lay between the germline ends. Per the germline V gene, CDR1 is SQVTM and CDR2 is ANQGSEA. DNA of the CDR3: TGCAGCCTGCGACAGGATAACACCGGGGAGCTGTTTTTT. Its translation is CSLRQDNTGELFF.

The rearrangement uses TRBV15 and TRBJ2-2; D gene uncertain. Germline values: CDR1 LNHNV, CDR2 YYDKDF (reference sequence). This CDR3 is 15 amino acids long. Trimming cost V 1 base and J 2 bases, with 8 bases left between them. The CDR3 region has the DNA TGTGCCACCAGCAGAGGAGAAGAAAACACCGGGGAGCTGTTTTTT. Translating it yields CATSRGEENTGELFF.

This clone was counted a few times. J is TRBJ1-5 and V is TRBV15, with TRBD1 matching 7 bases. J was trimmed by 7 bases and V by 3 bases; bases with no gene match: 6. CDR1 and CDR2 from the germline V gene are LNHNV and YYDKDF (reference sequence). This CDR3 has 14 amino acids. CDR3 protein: CATSRRGGLQPQHF. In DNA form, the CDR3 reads TGTGCCACCAGCAGGAGAGGGGGCTTGCAGCCCCAGCATTTT.

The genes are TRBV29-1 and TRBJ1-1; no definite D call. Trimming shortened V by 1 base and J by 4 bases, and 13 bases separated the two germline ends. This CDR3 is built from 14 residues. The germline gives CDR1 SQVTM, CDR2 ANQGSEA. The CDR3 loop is CSVEGRLGGTEAFF. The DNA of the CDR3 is TGCAGCGTTGAAGGCAGACTTGGAGGCACTGAAGCTTTCTTT.

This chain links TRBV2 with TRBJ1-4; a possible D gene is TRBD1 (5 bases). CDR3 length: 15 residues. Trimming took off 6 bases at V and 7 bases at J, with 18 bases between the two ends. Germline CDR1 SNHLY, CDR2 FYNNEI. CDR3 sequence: CASREDGLGGEKLFF. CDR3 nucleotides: TGTGCCAGCAGGGAGGACGGCCTGGGGGGTGAAAAACTGTTTTTT. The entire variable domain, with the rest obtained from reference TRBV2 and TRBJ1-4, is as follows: EPEVTQTPSHQVTQMGQEVILRCVPISNHLYFYWYRQILGQKVEFLVSFYNNEISEKSEIFDDQFSVERPDGSNFTLKIRSTKLEDSAMYFCASREDGLGGEKLFFGSGTQLSVL.

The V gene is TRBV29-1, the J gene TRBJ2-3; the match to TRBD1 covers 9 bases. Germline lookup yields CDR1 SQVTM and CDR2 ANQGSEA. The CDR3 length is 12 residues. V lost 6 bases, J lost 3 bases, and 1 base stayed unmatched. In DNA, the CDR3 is TGCAGCGTCGGACAGGGGACAGATACGCAGTATTTT. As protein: CSVGQGTDTQYF.